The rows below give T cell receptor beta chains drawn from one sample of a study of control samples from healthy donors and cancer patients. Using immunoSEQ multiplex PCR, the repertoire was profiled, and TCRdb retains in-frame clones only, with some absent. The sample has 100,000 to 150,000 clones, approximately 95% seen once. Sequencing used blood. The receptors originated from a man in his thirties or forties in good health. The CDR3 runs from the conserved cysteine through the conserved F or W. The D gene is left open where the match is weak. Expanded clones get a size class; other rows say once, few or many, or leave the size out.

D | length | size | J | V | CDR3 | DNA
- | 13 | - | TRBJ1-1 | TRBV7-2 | CASSYGKNTEAFF | TGTGCCAGCAGCTATGGCAAGAACACTGAAGCTTTCTTT
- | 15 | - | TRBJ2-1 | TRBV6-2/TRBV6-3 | CASSYSPDMAGEQFF | TGTGCCAGCAGTTACTCCCCCGACATGGCCGGTGAGCAGTTCTTC
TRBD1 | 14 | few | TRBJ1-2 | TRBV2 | CASSALLGTGGYTF | TGTGCCAGCAGTGCCCTCCTGGGGACAGGAGGCTACACCTTC
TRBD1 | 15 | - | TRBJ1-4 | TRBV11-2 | CASSPQGGLVEKLFF | TGTGCCAGCAGCCCTCAGGGGGGGTTGGTGGAAAAACTGTTTTTT
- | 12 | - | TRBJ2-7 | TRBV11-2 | CASSLVSYEQYF | TGTGCCAGCAGCTTAGTGTCCTACGAGCAGTACTTC
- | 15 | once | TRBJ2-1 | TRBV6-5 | CASSYMGGGLDEQFF | TGTGCCAGCAGTTACATGGGGGGGGGCTTGGATGAGCAGTTCTTC
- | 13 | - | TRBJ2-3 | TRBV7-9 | CASSLNSQDTQYF | TGTGCCAGCAGCTTGAACAGCCAGGATACGCAGTATTTT
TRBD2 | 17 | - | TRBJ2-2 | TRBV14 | CASSPLGLAVNTGELFF | TGTGCCAGCAGCCCATTGGGACTAGCGGTAAACACCGGGGAGCTGTTTTTT
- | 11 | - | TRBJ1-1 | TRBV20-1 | CSVSPGPEAFF | TGCAGTGTATCCCCGGGCCCTGAAGCTTTCTTT
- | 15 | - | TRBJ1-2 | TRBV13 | CASSLGQGQRRGYTF | TGTGCCAGCAGCTTAGGCCAGGGGCAGCGACGAGGCTACACCTTC
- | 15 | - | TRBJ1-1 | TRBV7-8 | CASSLRRQTNTEAFF | TGTGCCAGCAGCTTGCGGAGACAGACGAACACTGAAGCTTTCTTT
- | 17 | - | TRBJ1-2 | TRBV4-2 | CASSQDAPGARRYGYTF | TGTGCCAGCAGCCAAGATGCCCCAGGCGCCCGGCGATATGGCTACACCTTC
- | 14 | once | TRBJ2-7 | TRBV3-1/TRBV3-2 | CASSQVYSSYEQYF | TGTGCCAGCAGCCAAGTCTATAGCTCATACGAGCAGTACTTC
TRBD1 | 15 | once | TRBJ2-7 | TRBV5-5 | CASSLVHRGQYEQYF | TGTGCCAGCAGCTTGGTCCACAGGGGGCAGTACGAGCAGTACTTC
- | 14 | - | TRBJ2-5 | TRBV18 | CASSPSVGQETQYF | TGTGCCAGCTCACCAAGCGTAGGGCAAGAGACCCAGTACTTC
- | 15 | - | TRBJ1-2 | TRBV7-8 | CASSMGTERDGGYTF | TGTGCCAGCAGCATGGGTACAGAACGGGACGGTGGCTACACCTTC
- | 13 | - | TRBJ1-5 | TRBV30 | CAWSVGSNQPQHF | TGTGCCTGGAGTGTGGGAAGCAATCAGCCCCAGCATTTT
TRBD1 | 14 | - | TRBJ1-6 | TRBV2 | CASRDRGSRSPLHF | TGTGCCAGCAGGGACAGGGGATCTCGTTCACCCCTCCACTTT
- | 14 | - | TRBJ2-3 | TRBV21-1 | CASTKGGTPDTQYF | TGTGCCAGCACCAAGGGTGGGACTCCAGATACGCAGTATTTT
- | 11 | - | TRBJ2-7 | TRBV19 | CASSFMGEQYF | TGTGCCAGTAGTTTCATGGGCGAGCAGTACTTC
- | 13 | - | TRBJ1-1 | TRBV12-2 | CASRLRQNTEAFF | TGTGCAAGTCGCTTAAGACAGAACACTGAAGCTTTCTTT
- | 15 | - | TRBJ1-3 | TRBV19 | CASSIAAGTGNTIYF | TGTGCCAGTAGTATAGCGGCGGGGACGGGAAACACCATATATTTT
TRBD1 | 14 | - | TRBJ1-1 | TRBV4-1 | CASSPGQGGTEAFF | TGCGCCAGCAGCCCCGGACAGGGTGGCACTGAAGCTTTCTTT
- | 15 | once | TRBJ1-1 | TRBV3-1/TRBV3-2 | CASSQRGQANTEAFF | TGTGCCAGCAGCCAACGCGGGCAGGCGAACACTGAAGCTTTCTTT
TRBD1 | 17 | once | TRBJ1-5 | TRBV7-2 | CASSRLRDRGRDQPQHF | TGTGCCAGCAGCCGTCTTCGGGACAGGGGGCGAGATCAGCCCCAGCATTTT
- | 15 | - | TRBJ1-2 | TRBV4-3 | CASSQDRGSNYGYTF | TGCGCCAGCAGCCAAGATCGGGGATCTAACTATGGCTACACCTTC
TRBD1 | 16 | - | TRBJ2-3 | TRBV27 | CASSLSGLRQGDTQYF | TGTGCCAGCAGTTTATCGGGGCTTCGACAGGGAGATACGCAGTATTTT
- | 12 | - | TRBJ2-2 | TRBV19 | CASSIDRGELFF | TGTGCCAGTAGTATAGACCGCGGGGAGCTGTTTTTT
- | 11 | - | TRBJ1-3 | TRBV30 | CAFKPGYTIYF | TGTGCCTTCAAACCGGGATACACCATATATTTT
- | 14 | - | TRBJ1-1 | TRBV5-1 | CASSRRDGNTEAFF | TGCGCCAGCAGCCGGCGGGATGGGAACACTGAAGCTTTCTTT
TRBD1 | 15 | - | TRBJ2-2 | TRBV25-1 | CASSHLQGAGGELFF | TGTGCCAGCAGCCACTTACAGGGGGCGGGCGGGGAGCTGTTTTTT
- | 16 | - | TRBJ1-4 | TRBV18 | CASSPPRGNGTEKLFF | TGTGCCAGCTCACCACCCCGAGGAAACGGGACCGAAAAACTGTTTTTT
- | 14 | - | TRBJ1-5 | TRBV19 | CASSAGIGNQPQHF | TGTGCCAGTAGCGCTGGCATAGGCAATCAGCCCCAGCATTTT
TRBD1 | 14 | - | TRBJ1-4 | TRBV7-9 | CASSLAGRGEKLFF | TGTGCCAGCAGCTTAGCAGGCAGGGGGGAAAAACTGTTTTTT
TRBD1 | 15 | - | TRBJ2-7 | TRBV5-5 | CASSSRTGLTYEQYF | TGTGCCAGCAGCTCTCGGACAGGCCTAACCTACGAGCAGTACTTC
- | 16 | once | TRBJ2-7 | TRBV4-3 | CASSQDYLAGTGEQYF | TGCGCCAGCAGCCAAGATTACCTAGCCGGAACAGGAGAGCAGTACTTC
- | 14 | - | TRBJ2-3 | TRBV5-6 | CASSLWGRMDTQYF | TGTGCCAGCAGCTTGTGGGGCAGGATGGATACGCAGTATTTT
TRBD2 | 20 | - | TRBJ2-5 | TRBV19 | CASSIGPGTSGGVYQETQYF | TGTGCCAGTAGTATAGGTCCCGGGACTAGCGGGGGGGTGTACCAAGAGACCCAGTACTTC
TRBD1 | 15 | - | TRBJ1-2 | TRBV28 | CASRLPGTGNYGYTF | TGTGCCAGCAGATTGCCGGGGACAGGGAACTATGGCTACACCTTC
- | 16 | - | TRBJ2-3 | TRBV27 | CASSLEGGAGTDTQYF | TGTGCCAGCAGTTTAGAAGGGGGGGCTGGCACAGATACGCAGTATTTT
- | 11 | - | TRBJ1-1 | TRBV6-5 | CASGSGAEAFF | TGTGCCAGCGGATCAGGGGCTGAAGCTTTCTTT
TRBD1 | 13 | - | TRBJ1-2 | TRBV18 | CASSPTGIYGYTF | TGTGCCAGCTCACCGACAGGGATCTATGGCTACACCTTC
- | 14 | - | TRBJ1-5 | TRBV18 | CASSPNDRNQPQHF | TGTGCCAGCTCACCTAATGACAGAAATCAGCCCCAGCATTTT
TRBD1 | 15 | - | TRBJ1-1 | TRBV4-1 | CASSSAYRGRTEAFF | TGCGCCAGCAGCTCCGCATACAGGGGAAGGACTGAAGCTTTCTTT
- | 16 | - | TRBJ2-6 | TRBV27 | CASSFTPHSGANVLTF | TGTGCCAGCAGCTTTACGCCCCACTCTGGGGCCAACGTCCTGACTTTC
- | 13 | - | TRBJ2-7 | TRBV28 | CASSIGQSYEQYF | TGTGCCAGCAGTATCGGGCAGTCCTACGAGCAGTACTTC